The rows below give T cell receptor beta chains drawn from one sample of a study of identical twins. A single record per CDR3 protein comes from TCRdb applying MiXCR to the 5' RACE reads. The repertoire has around 550,000 distinct CDR3 sequences, approximately 14% of them found once; the top ten carry about 0.47%. The same sample was also used in a study of yellow fever vaccine responses in identical twins.

The sequenced sample was CD4+ T cells sorted from blood. Receptors originate from a woman between 18 and 29 years old in good health. Both conserved end residues are part of each CDR3. The D gene is left open where the match is weak. Size is stated for part of the rows, as once, few or many counts, or as a class when the clone is expanded.

CDR3: CATSEINPWTRFNEQFF
DNA: TGTGCCACCAGTGAGATAAATCCGTGGACTAGGTTCAATGAGCAGTTCTTC
J: TRBJ2-1
length: 17
V: TRBV24-1
D: TRBD2
size: few

CDR3: CASSSPSSGDNYEQYF
DNA: TGTGCCAGCAGTTCACCGTCTAGCGGGGATAACTACGAGCAGTACTTC
J: TRBJ2-7
length: 16
V: TRBV6-5
D: TRBD2
size: NA

CDR3: CASRDRTGHLNIQYF
DNA: TGTGCCAGCAGGGACCGGACAGGGCACCTAAACATTCAGTACTTC
J: TRBJ2-4
length: 15
V: TRBV2
D: TRBD1
size: NA

CDR3: CASSLFYGVRDTQYF
DNA: TGTGCCAGCAGTTTATTCTACGGGGTCCGTGATACGCAGTATTTT
J: TRBJ2-3
length: 15
V: TRBV12-3/TRBV12-4
D: NA
size: NA

CDR3: CASSARGRGTGELFF
DNA: TGTGCCAGCAGTGCCCGGGGACGGGGCACCGGGGAGCTGTTTTTT
J: TRBJ2-2
length: 15
V: TRBV6-2/TRBV6-3
D: NA
size: NA

CDR3: CSARGAGEGKNIQYF
DNA: TGCAGTGCTAGAGGCGCAGGGGAGGGAAAAAACATTCAGTACTTC
J: TRBJ2-4
length: 15
V: TRBV20-1
D: NA
size: NA

CDR3: CASSQDRATYNEQFF
DNA: TGTGCCAGCAGCCAAGATCGGGCGACCTACAATGAGCAGTTCTTC
J: TRBJ2-1
length: 15
V: TRBV4-2
D: NA
size: NA

CDR3: CASRSPSWDYNEQFF
DNA: TGTGCCAGCAGATCTCCCTCCTGGGACTACAATGAGCAGTTCTTC
J: TRBJ2-1
length: 15
V: TRBV12-3/TRBV12-4
D: NA
size: few

CDR3: CATSDSDRGREVF
DNA: TGTGCCACCAGTGATTCCGACAGGGGGCGAGAGGTCTTC
J: TRBJ2-1
length: 13
V: TRBV24-1
D: TRBD1
size: few

CDR3: CSAGHGAREQYF
DNA: TGCAGCGCAGGCCACGGCGCAAGGGAGCAGTACTTC
J: TRBJ2-7
length: 12
V: TRBV29-1
D: NA
size: NA

CDR3: CASSSRGPYEQYF
DNA: TGTGCCAGCAGTAGCAGGGGGCCCTACGAGCAGTACTTC
J: TRBJ2-7
length: 13
V: TRBV27
D: TRBD1
size: NA

CDR3: CSARGQGGHEQFF
DNA: TGCAGTGCTAGAGGGCAGGGGGGCCATGAGCAGTTCTTC
J: TRBJ2-1
length: 13
V: TRBV20-1
D: NA
size: NA

CDR3: CASSGTQNTGELFF
DNA: TGCGCCAGCTCCGGGACACAGAACACCGGGGAGCTGTTTTTT
J: TRBJ2-2
length: 14
V: TRBV10-2
D: NA
size: few

CDR3: CASSSAGPIAEAFF
DNA: TGTGCCAGCAGTTCCGCAGGGCCGATCGCTGAAGCTTTCTTT
J: TRBJ1-1
length: 14
V: TRBV12-3/TRBV12-4
D: NA
size: few

CDR3: CAISESKDINEKLFF
DNA: TGTGCCATCAGTGAGTCGAAGGATATCAACGAAAAACTGTTTTTT
J: TRBJ1-4
length: 15
V: TRBV10-3
D: NA
size: many

CDR3: CSAGLAGADTQYF
DNA: TGCAGTGCCGGACTAGCCGGGGCAGATACGCAGTATTTT
J: TRBJ2-3
length: 13
V: TRBV20-1
D: TRBD2
size: many

CDR3: CASSQALPYNEQFF
DNA: TGTGCCAGCAGCCAAGCATTACCCTACAATGAGCAGTTCTTC
J: TRBJ2-1
length: 14
V: TRBV3-1
D: NA
size: NA

CDR3: CGTQSELAVPQYF
DNA: TGCGGGACCCAGTCCGAGCTAGCGGTTCCCCAGTACTTC
J: TRBJ2-5
length: 13
V: TRBV20-1
D: TRBD2
size: NA

CDR3: CAIRAGPMNTEAFF
DNA: TGTGCCATCAGGGCAGGACCCATGAACACTGAAGCTTTCTTT
J: TRBJ1-1
length: 14
V: TRBV10-3
D: NA
size: NA

CDR3: CASSLSGGLGNTIYF
DNA: TGTGCCAGCAGCCTCTCAGGGGGGCTGGGAAACACCATATATTTT
J: TRBJ1-3
length: 15
V: TRBV7-9
D: TRBD1
size: many

CDR3: CASSFRTGRQETQYF
DNA: TGTGCCAGCAGCTTCCGGACAGGGAGACAAGAGACCCAGTACTTC
J: TRBJ2-5
length: 15
V: TRBV11-2
D: TRBD1
size: NA

CDR3: CASSLGQEISADTQYF
DNA: TGTGCCAGCAGCTTAGGACAGGAAATATCTGCAGATACGCAGTATTTT
J: TRBJ2-3
length: 16
V: TRBV7-6
D: NA
size: NA

CDR3: CASSQSGLATGSEQFF
DNA: TGCGCCAGCAGCCAATCGGGACTAGCGACAGGGTCTGAGCAGTTCTTC
J: TRBJ2-1
length: 16
V: TRBV4-1
D: TRBD2
size: few

CDR3: CASSPYPGVAGNQPQHF
DNA: TGTGCCAGCAGCCCATACCCAGGAGTAGCCGGCAATCAGCCCCAGCATTTT
J: TRBJ1-5
length: 17
V: TRBV5-5
D: NA
size: few

CDR3: CASSPSDRNTIYF
DNA: TGTGCCAGCAGTCCATCCGACAGAAACACCATATATTTT
J: TRBJ1-3
length: 13
V: TRBV6-2/TRBV6-3
D: NA
size: NA

CDR3: CASRDRVSPLHF
DNA: TGTGCCAGCAGAGACAGGGTCTCACCCCTCCACTTT
J: TRBJ1-6
length: 12
V: TRBV3-1
D: TRBD1
size: few

CDR3: CSARWGTTNEKLFF
DNA: TGCAGTGCTAGGTGGGGTACAACTAATGAAAAACTGTTTTTT
J: TRBJ1-4
length: 14
V: TRBV20-1
D: NA
size: few

CDR3: CATSDAGLAYNEQFF
DNA: TGTGCCACCAGTGATGCGGGACTTGCCTACAATGAGCAGTTCTTC
J: TRBJ2-1
length: 15
V: TRBV24-1
D: NA
size: NA

CDR3: CASTISGTDTQYF
DNA: TGTGCCAGCACCATCTCGGGCACAGATACGCAGTATTTT
J: TRBJ2-3
length: 13
V: TRBV12-3/TRBV12-4
D: NA
size: NA

CDR3: CATRTPSNEQFF
DNA: TGTGCCACCCGGACTCCCTCCAATGAGCAGTTCTTC
J: TRBJ2-1
length: 12
V: TRBV24-1
D: NA
size: NA

CDR3: CSGGDRGVSYNEQFF
DNA: TGCAGCGGTGGAGACAGGGGAGTCTCCTACAATGAGCAGTTCTTC
J: TRBJ2-1
length: 15
V: TRBV29-1
D: TRBD1
size: NA

CDR3: CASSFGTGATYEQYF
DNA: TGCGCCAGCAGCTTTGGGACAGGGGCCACCTACGAGCAGTACTTC
J: TRBJ2-7
length: 15
V: TRBV5-1
D: TRBD1
size: NA

CDR3: CASSATGGWDTQYF
DNA: TGTGCCAGCAGTGCGACAGGGGGATGGGATACGCAGTATTTT
J: TRBJ2-3
length: 14
V: TRBV25-1
D: TRBD1
size: NA

CDR3: CASSLLSTGSKNIQYF
DNA: TGTGCCAGCAGTTTACTTTCGACGGGTTCCAAAAACATTCAGTACTTC
J: TRBJ2-4
length: 16
V: TRBV27
D: NA
size: few

CDR3: CASSFSLAYYEQYF
DNA: TGTGCCAGCAGTTTTAGCCTAGCGTACTACGAGCAGTACTTC
J: TRBJ2-7
length: 14
V: TRBV7-2
D: NA
size: few

CDR3: CATSDPGTGGSDTQYF
DNA: TGTGCCACCAGTGATCCCGGGACAGGGGGCTCAGATACGCAGTATTTT
J: TRBJ2-3
length: 16
V: TRBV24-1
D: TRBD1
size: few

CDR3: CASSEGGEAPDTQYF
DNA: TGCGCCAGCAGTGAGGGAGGGGAGGCCCCAGATACGCAGTATTTT
J: TRBJ2-3
length: 15
V: TRBV10-2
D: NA
size: few

CDR3: CASGPPPGRFSYNEQFF
DNA: TGTGCTAGTGGTCCCCCTCCAGGGAGATTCTCCTACAATGAGCAGTTCTTC
J: TRBJ2-1
length: 17
V: TRBV12-5
D: NA
size: few

CDR3: CASSKTHLSTDTQYF
DNA: TGTGCCAGCAGCAAGACTCATTTGAGCACAGATACGCAGTATTTT
J: TRBJ2-3
length: 15
V: TRBV7-2
D: NA
size: few

CDR3: CASSLQGNSNEKLFF
DNA: TGCGCCAGCAGTCTTCAGGGCAACAGTAATGAAAAACTGTTTTTT
J: TRBJ1-4
length: 15
V: TRBV5-1
D: NA
size: many

CDR3: CASSPVGGGANTGELFF
DNA: TGTGCCAGCTCACCAGTTGGTGGGGGAGCGAACACCGGGGAGCTGTTTTTT
J: TRBJ2-2
length: 17
V: TRBV18
D: NA
size: few

CDR3: CASSARSGQTSYNEQFF
DNA: TGCGCCAGCAGCGCGAGATCGGGACAGACGTCCTACAATGAGCAGTTCTTC
J: TRBJ2-1
length: 17
V: TRBV4-1
D: TRBD1
size: many

CDR3: CSARDISLAGVVYNEQFF
DNA: TGCAGTGCTAGAGATATCTCACTAGCGGGAGTAGTCTACAATGAGCAGTTCTTC
J: TRBJ2-1
length: 18
V: TRBV20-1
D: TRBD2
size: NA

CDR3: CASSYSNGGAFF
DNA: TGTGCCAGCAGTTACTCGAACGGGGGGGCTTTCTTT
J: TRBJ1-1
length: 12
V: TRBV6-6
D: NA
size: NA

CDR3: CASSKISEDNEQFF
DNA: TGTGCCAGCAGCAAGATATCAGAGGACAATGAGCAGTTCTTC
J: TRBJ2-1
length: 14
V: TRBV7-9
D: NA
size: few

CDR3: CASSESGGSGNQPQHF
DNA: TGTGCCAGCAGTGAATCCGGGGGTTCCGGCAATCAGCCCCAGCATTTT
J: TRBJ1-5
length: 16
V: TRBV25-1
D: NA
size: many

CDR3: CSVETQGAFSTDTQYF
DNA: TGCAGCGTTGAAACGCAGGGGGCTTTTAGCACAGATACGCAGTATTTT
J: TRBJ2-3
length: 16
V: TRBV29-1
D: TRBD1
size: many

CDR3: CASSFSGAEAFF
DNA: TGCGCCAGCAGCTTTAGTGGGGCCGAAGCTTTCTTT
J: TRBJ1-1
length: 12
V: TRBV5-1
D: NA
size: NA

CDR3: CASSETGASSYEQYF
DNA: TGTGCCAGCAGTGAAACAGGGGCCTCCTCCTACGAGCAGTACTTC
J: TRBJ2-7
length: 15
V: TRBV12-3/TRBV12-4
D: TRBD1
size: few

CDR3: CSATPGLANEQFF
DNA: TGCAGTGCTACCCCGGGACTAGCGAATGAGCAGTTCTTC
J: TRBJ2-1
length: 13
V: TRBV20-1
D: TRBD2
size: few

CDR3: CASSDKEEDTQYF
DNA: TGTGCCAGCAGTGACAAAGAGGAAGATACGCAGTATTTT
J: TRBJ2-3
length: 13
V: TRBV6-1
D: NA
size: NA

CDR3: CASSLAGLGNQPQHF
DNA: TGCGCCAGCAGCTTGGCAGGGTTGGGCAATCAGCCCCAGCATTTT
J: TRBJ1-5
length: 15
V: TRBV5-1
D: NA
size: many

CDR3: CASSYSTRPYNEQFF
DNA: TGTGCCAGCAGTTACTCGACCAGACCCTACAATGAGCAGTTCTTC
J: TRBJ2-1
length: 15
V: TRBV6-2/TRBV6-3
D: NA
size: NA

CDR3: CSVERGPSEQFF
DNA: TGCAGCGTTGAAAGGGGCCCTAGTGAGCAGTTCTTC
J: TRBJ2-1
length: 12
V: TRBV29-1
D: NA
size: NA